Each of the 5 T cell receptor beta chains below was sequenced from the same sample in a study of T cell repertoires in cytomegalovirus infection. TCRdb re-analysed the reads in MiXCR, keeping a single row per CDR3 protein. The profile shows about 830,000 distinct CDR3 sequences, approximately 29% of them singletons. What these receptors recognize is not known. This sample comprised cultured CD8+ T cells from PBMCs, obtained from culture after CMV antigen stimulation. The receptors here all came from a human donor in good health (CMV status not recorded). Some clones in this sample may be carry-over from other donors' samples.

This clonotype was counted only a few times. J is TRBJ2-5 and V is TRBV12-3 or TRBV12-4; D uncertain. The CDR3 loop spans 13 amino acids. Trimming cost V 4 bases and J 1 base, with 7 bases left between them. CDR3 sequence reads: CASSSQFQETQYF. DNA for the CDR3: TGTGCCAGCAGTTCCCAATTCCAAGAGACCCAGTACTTC.

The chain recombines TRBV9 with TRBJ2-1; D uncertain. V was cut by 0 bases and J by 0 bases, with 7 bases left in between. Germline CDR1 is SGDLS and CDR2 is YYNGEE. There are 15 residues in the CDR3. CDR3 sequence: CASSVADFSYNEQFF. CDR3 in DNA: TGTGCCAGCAGCGTAGCCGACTTCTCCTACAATGAGCAGTTCTTC.

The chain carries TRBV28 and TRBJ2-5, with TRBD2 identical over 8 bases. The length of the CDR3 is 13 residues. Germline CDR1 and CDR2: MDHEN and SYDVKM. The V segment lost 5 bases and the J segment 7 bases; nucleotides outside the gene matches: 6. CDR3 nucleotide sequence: TGTGCCAGCAGTCGGGGGGGCATAGGGACCCAGTACTTC. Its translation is CASSRGGIGTQYF.

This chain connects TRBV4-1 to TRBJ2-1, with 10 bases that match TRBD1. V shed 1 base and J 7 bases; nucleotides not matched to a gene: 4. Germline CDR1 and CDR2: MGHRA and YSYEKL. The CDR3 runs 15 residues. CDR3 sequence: CASSQGQGALNEQFF. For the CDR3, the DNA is TGCGCCAGCAGCCAAGGACAGGGGGCTCTGAATGAGCAGTTCTTC.

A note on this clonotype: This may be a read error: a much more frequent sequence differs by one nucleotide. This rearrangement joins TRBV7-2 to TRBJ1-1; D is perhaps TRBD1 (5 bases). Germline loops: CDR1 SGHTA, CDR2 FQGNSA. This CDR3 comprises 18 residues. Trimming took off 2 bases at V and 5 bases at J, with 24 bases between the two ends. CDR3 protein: CASSLTWFRQTGGTEAFF. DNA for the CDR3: TGTGCCAGCAGCTTAACGTGGTTCAGACAGACCGGGGGGACTGAAGCTTTCTTT.